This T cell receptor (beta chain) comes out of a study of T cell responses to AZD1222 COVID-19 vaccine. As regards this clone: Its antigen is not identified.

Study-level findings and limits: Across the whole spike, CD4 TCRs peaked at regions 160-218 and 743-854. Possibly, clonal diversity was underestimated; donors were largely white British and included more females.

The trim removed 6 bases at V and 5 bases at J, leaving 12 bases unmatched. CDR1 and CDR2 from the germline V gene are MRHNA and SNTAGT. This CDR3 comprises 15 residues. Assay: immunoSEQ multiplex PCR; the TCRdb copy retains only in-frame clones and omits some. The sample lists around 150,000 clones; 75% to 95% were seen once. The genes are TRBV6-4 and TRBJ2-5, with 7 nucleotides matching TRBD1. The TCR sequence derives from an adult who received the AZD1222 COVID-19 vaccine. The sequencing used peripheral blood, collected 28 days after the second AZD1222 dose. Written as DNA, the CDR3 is TGTGCCAGCAGCGACAGGGCAGGAGAGGGGGAGACCCAGTACTTC. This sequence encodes CASSDRAGEGETQYF.